What follows describes a single TCR beta chain. Single viable CD3+CD4+CD8-CD45RO+ cells were sorted as the memory CD4+ T cells. CMV serostatus came from serum IgG against pp150, pp28, p38, p52. After thawing, CD4+ T cells were positively selected. This record comes from a study of memory CD4+ T cells and cytomegalovirus serostatus. Study in general: Donors were healthy Belgian adults, several CMV seropositive and roughly 25 seronegative.

Unmatched junction bases numbered 12, after V lost 4 bases and J lost 10 bases. The CDR3 runs to 14 residues. Germline V lookup: CDR1 SGHRS, CDR2 YFSETQ. Here immunoSEQ multiplex PCR was the method, and the copy in TCRdb shows in-frame clones only, minus some. Here the sample spans around 88,000 clones, roughly 80% being singletons. The sequence was collected from an adult in good health and CMV-seropositive. Sequencing was done on a sample of memory CD4+ T cells from blood. The chain uses TRBV5-1 and TRBJ1-1, with 8 positions matching TRBD1. In DNA form, the CDR3 reads TGCGCCAGCAGCCTGGACAGGGCGTGGGCATCAGCTTTCTTT. Translated, it gives CASSLDRAWASAFF.